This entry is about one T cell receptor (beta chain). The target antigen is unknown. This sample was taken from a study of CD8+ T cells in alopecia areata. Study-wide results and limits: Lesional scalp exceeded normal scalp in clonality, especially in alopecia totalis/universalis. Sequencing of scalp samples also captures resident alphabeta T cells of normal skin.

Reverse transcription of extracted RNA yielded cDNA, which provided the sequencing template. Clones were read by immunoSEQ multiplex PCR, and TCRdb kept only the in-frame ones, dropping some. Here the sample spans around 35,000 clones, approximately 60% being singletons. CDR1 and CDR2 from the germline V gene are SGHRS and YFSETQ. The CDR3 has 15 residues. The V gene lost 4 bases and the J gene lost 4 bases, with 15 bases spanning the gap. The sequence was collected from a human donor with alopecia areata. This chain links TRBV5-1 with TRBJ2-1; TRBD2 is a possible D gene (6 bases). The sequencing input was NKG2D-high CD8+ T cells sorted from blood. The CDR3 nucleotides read TGCGCCAGCAGCCAGGAGGGCACAAATTACAATGAGCAGTTCTTC. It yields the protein CASSQEGTNYNEQFF.